This TCR beta chain was sequenced during a study of regulatory T cells in long-lasting Graves disease. Study results and limitations: Favoring TRBV28, TRBJ1-2 and TRBJ2-5 was a feature seen in persistent disease. Analyses excluded thyroid tissue, covering peripheral blood alone.

CDR3 regions were amplified by Arm-PCR using iRepertoire HTBI primers to build TCR beta libraries. TCRdb processed the multiplex PCR reads anew with MiXCR; each CDR3 protein has one entry. The sample consists of roughly 500,000 distinct CDR3 sequences, 20% to 25% of them appearing once. As to time point: persistent/refractory GD, antithyroid drugs over 5 years with positive TRAb. RNA isolated from PBMCs was used to make the TCR library. Turning to this clonotype: Its matching antigen is unknown. A much larger clone differs from this one at a single base, so this may be a read error.

This CDR3 comprises 14 residues. Germline V gene data show CDR1 as SGHTA and CDR2 as FQGNSA. Sequenced material: peripheral blood mononuclear cells (PBMCs), taken when the disease was refractory, from a patient treated with antithyroid drugs. The rearrangement joins TRBV7-2 to TRBJ2-2; D ambiguous. The TCR comes from a female donor with Graves disease. This CDR3 reads CASNLVVNTGELFF. CDR3 in DNA: TGTGCCAGCAACTTAGTAGTGAACACCGGGGAGCTGTTTTTT. The complete variable domain, with remaining parts taken from reference TRBV7-2 and TRBJ2-2, reads GAGVSQSPSNKVTEKGKDVELRCDPISGHTALYWYRQSLGQGLEFLIYFQGNSAPDKSGLPSDRFSAERTGGSVSTLTIQRTQQEDSAVYLCASNLVVNTGELFFGEGSRLTVL.